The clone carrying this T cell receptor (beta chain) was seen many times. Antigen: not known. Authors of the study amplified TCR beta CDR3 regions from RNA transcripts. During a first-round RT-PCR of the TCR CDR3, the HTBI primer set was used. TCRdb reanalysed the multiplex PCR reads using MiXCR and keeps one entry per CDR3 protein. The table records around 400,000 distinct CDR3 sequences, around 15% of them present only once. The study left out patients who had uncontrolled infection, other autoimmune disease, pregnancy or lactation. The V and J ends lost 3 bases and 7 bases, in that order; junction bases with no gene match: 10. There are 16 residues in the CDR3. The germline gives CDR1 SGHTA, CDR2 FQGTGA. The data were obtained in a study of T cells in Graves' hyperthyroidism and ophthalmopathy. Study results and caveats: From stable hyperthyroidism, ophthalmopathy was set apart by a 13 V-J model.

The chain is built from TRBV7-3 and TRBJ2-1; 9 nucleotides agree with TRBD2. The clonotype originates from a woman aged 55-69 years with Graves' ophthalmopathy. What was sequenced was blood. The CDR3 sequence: CASSLGVAGGENEQFF. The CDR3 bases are TGTGCCAGCAGCTTGGGGGTGGCGGGAGGGGAAAATGAGCAGTTCTTC.